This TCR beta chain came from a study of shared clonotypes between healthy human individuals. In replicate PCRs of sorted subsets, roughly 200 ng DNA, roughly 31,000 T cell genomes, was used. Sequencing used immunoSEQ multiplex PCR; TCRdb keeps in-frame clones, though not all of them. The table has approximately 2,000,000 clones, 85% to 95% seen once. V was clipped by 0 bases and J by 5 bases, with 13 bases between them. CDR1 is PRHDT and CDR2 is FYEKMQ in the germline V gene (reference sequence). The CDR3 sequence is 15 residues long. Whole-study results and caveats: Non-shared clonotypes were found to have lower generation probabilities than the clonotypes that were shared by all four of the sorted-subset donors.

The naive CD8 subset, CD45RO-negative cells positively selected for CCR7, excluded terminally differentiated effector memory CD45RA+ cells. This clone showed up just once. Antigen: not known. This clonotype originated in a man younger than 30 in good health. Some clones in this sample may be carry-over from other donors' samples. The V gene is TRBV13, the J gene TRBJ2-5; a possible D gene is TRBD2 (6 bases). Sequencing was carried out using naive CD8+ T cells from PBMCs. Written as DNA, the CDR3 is TGTGCCAGCAGCTTAGGCGATCTAGCGAGTGAGACCCAGTACTTC. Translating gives CASSLGDLASETQYF. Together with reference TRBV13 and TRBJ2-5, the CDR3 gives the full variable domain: AAGVIQSPRHLIKEKRETATLKCYPIPRHDTVYWYQQGPGQDPQFLISFYEKMQSDKGSIPDRFSAQQFSDYHSELNMSSLELGDSALYFCASSLGDLASETQYFGPGTRLLVL.